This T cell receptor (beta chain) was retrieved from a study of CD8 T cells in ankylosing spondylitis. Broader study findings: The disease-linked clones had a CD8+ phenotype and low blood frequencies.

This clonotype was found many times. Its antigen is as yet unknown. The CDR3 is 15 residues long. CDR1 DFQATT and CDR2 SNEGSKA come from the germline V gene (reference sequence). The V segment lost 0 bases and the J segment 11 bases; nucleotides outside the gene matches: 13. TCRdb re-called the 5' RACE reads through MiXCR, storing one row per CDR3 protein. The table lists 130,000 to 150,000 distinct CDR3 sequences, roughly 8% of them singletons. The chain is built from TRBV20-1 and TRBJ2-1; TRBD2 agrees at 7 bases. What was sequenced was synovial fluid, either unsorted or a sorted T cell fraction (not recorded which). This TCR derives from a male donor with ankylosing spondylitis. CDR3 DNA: TGCAGTGCTAGAGATCGATTGACTAGCAGGACGAAGCAGTTCTTC. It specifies CSARDRLTSRTKQFF.